This T cell receptor (beta chain) was identified during a study of T cells in Graves' hyperthyroidism and ophthalmopathy. V lost 5 bases and J lost 7, with 15 bases in between. Germline assignment: CDR1 KGHSH and CDR2 LQKENI. The CDR3 totals 14 residues. RNA transcripts gave rise to amplified TCR beta CDR3 regions. In the first-round RT-PCR of the TCR CDR3, the HTBI primer set was used. TCRdb re-called the multiplex PCR reads through MiXCR, storing one row per CDR3 protein. Among roughly 240,000 distinct CDR3 sequences listed, 16% were seen once. Exclusion criteria comprised uncontrolled infection, other autoimmune disease, pregnancy or lactation. The study based diagnoses on clinical symptoms, serum thyroxine and TRAb, thyroid ultrasound and orbital computed tomography. The PBMCs studied were ones that came from roughly 9.1 ml fresh peripheral blood. This clonotype appeared many times.

The receptor comes from a woman aged 18-29 years with Graves' ophthalmopathy. The rearrangement uses TRBV18 and TRBJ2-4, with TRBD1 as a possible D gene (7 bases). The source material was blood. The CDR3 region is CASSLTGRDNIQYF. CDR3 coding DNA: TGTGCCAGCTCATTGACAGGGCGGGATAACATTCAGTACTTC.